The 20 T cell receptor beta chains given below trace back to one sample, sequenced in a study of vaccination effects on CD4 cells after COVID-19. The antigens these receptors bind are not known. Sequencing in the ViraFEST assay came after antigen-specific CD4+ T cells had been expanded with viral peptide pools, which were used to stimulate PBMC. The culture ran for roughly 10 days before CD4+ T cells were isolated. SARS-CoV-2 infected the person between March and December 2020, as confirmed by PCR. Assay used: immunoSEQ multiplex PCR; TCRdb lists only in-frame clones, some missing. The sample holds roughly 25,000 clones, 75% to 85% seen once. Specimen: CD4+ T cells from PBMCs cultured with HCoV-NL63 spike peptides, collected before COVID-19 vaccination. The receptor set was obtained from a human donor who had a prior SARS-CoV-2 infection.

V usage is TRBV21-1 and J usage is TRBJ2-7. TRBV21-1 is flagged as a pseudogene. The CDR3 runs 15 residues. CDR3 nucleotides: TGTGCCAGCAGCACCCGGGACGTATCCGTCTTAGAGCAGTACTTC. This sequence encodes CASSTRDVSVLEQYF.

This chain joins TRBV5-1 and TRBJ1-2; 7 positions agree with TRBD1. The V gene end was trimmed by 4 bases and the J gene end by 6 bases; junction bases not matched to a gene: 6. The germline V gene has CDR1 SGHRS and CDR2 YFSETQ. The CDR3 loop spans 13 amino acids. The CDR3 region is CASSLTGSDGYTF. DNA of the CDR3: TGCGCCAGCAGCCTGACAGGGTCGGATGGCTACACCTTC.

This sequence joins TRBV3-1 (or the pseudogene TRBV3-2) and TRBJ2-5, with 7 bases lining up with TRBD2. The V segment lost 4 bases and the J segment 1 base; nucleotides outside the gene matches: 9. CDR1 is LGHDT, CDR2 YNNKEL, per germline (reference sequence). The CDR3 consists of 16 residues. Here the CDR3 reads CASSPGWGGGQETQYF. CDR3 sequence (DNA): TGTGCCAGCAGCCCCGGTTGGGGGGGAGGCCAAGAGACCCAGTACTTC.

The rearrangement links TRBV4-3 to TRBJ1-4; 7 positions agree with TRBD1. Looked up from germline, CDR1 is LGHNA and CDR2 is YSLEER. V trimming: 4 bases; J trimming: 7 bases; junction bases outside the gene matches: 12. This CDR3 spans 16 amino acids. DNA of the CDR3: TGCGCCAGCAGCCGAGTAGGGGCAGGGGGGAGTGAAAAACTGTTTTTT. It is translated as CASSRVGAGGSEKLFF.

The chain couples TRBV5-1 to TRBJ2-1; TRBD2 matches at 11 bases. J was trimmed by 2 bases and V by 4 bases; bases with no gene match: 2. The CDR3 sequence is 15 residues long. Germline lookup yields CDR1 SGHRS and CDR2 YFSETQ. CDR3 in DNA: TGCGCCAGCAGCGTAGCGGGAGGGCCCTACAATGAGCAGTTCTTC. Encoded protein: CASSVAGGPYNEQFF.

The CDR3 coding sequence is TGTGCCAGCAGCTTAAAAGGGGACGGTACCGGGGAGCTGTTTTTT. This gives the protein CASSLKGDGTGELFF. The chain couples TRBV7-3 to TRBJ2-2; D might be TRBD1 or TRBD2, each matching 5 bases. The CDR3 runs 15 residues. V lost 1 base and J lost 5, with 11 bases in between. Germline CDR1 is SGHTA and CDR2 is FQGTGA.

J is TRBJ2-3 and V is TRBV30; possible D gene TRBD2, 6 bases. The ends were cut back, 0 bases at V and 4 bases at J, with 14 bases in the middle. Germline V CDR1 and CDR2: GTSNPN, SVGIG (reference sequence). This CDR3 spans 15 amino acids. CDR3 coding DNA: TGTGCCTGGAGTGTAACGGGGGTTCGAGCAGATACGCAGTATTTT. It yields the protein CAWSVTGVRADTQYF. Full variable domain (missing parts from reference TRBV30 and TRBJ2-3): SQTIHQWPATLVQPVGSPLSLECTVEGTSNPNLYWYRQAAGRGLQLLFYSVGIGQISSEVPQNLSASRPQDRQFILSSKKLLLSDSGFYLCAWSVTGVRADTQYFGPGTRLTVL.

V and J are TRBV3-1 (or the pseudogene TRBV3-2) and TRBJ1-6; D is undetermined. Germline V CDR1 and CDR2: LGHDT, YNNKEL (reference sequence). V was trimmed by 0 bases and J by 8 bases, leaving 5 bases between them. The CDR3 length is 13 residues. The CDR3 DNA reads as TGTGCCAGCAGCCAAGATGGGGATTCACCCCTCCACTTT. This codes for CASSQDGDSPLHF.

This rearrangement joins TRBV28 to TRBJ2-3, with D uncertain. CDR3 length equals 16 residues. Germline V gives CDR1 MDHEN, CDR2 SYDVKM. V was pared by 6 bases and J by 3 bases, with 19 bases between. CDR3 sequence: CASRRLGSSVTDTQYF. In DNA form, the CDR3 reads TGTGCCAGCAGACGTTTGGGGTCATCCGTGACAGATACGCAGTATTTT.

This clone has just one count. At one of its ends the junction is not consistent with the germline gene, which may arise from a read error. This sequence joins TRBV5-1 and TRBJ2-2; D not resolved. CDR1 and CDR2 (germline): SGHRS, YFSETQ. This CDR3 region has 15 residues. The CDR3 here is CASSLAVQNIGELFF. The CDR3 coding sequence is TGCGCCAGCAGCTTGGCTGTGCAGAACATCGGGGAGCTGTTTTTT.

In this sample, this clone turned up once. This chain connects TRBV7-3 to TRBJ2-3, with 8 bases fitting TRBD2. The CDR3 extends over 15 amino acids. J gave up 5 bases and V 5 bases, and 9 bases lay outside the gene matches. Germline lookup yields CDR1 SGHTA and CDR2 FQGTGA. DNA of the CDR3: TGTGCCAGCAGCCCGGGGGTCGCGGGAGGAGATACGCAGTATTTT. Amino acids: CASSPGVAGGDTQYF.

This clone was detected only once. V usage is TRBV9 and J usage is TRBJ2-1; possible D gene TRBD1, 6 bases. Germline V lookup: CDR1 SGDLS, CDR2 YYNGEE. V shed 4 bases and J shed 6 bases, with 17 bases lying between them. The CDR3 runs 15 residues. CDR3 region: CASSTAGDWGNEQFF. The CDR3 region has the DNA TGTGCCAGCAGCACAGCAGGGGATTGGGGCAATGAGCAGTTCTTC.

The chain employs TRBV18 and TRBJ2-7; 11 nucleotides match TRBD2. Trimming removed 3 bases from V and 2 bases from J; junction bases left unmatched: 0. The CDR3 loop spans 14 amino acids. Germline V CDR1 and CDR2: KGHSH, LQKENI. CDR3 DNA sequence: TGTGCCAGCTCACCGGGACTAGCGGCCTACGAGCAGTACTTC. It codes for CASSPGLAAYEQYF.

This chain links TRBV4-2 with TRBJ2-1; 10 bases line up with TRBD2. The V segment lost 3 bases and the J segment 0 bases; nucleotides outside the gene matches: 11. Germline V gene data show CDR1 as LGHNA and CDR2 as YNFKEQ. The CDR3 is 19 amino acids. The CDR3 nucleotides are TGTGCCAGCAGCCAGCCCCGGGGGACTAGCGACCGCTCCTACAATGAGCAGTTCTTC. This gives the protein CASSQPRGTSDRSYNEQFF.

This rearrangement joins TRBV7-2 to TRBJ2-1; D is tentatively TRBD1 or TRBD2 (7 bases each). From germline, CDR1 is SGHTA and CDR2 FQGNSA. Between the trimmed V and J ends, which lost 3 bases and 9 bases, there was a span of 18 bases. There are 15 residues in the CDR3. The CDR3 region has the DNA TGTGCCAGCAGCTTGGACAGGACTAGACTCGGTGAGCAGTTCTTC. It yields the protein CASSLDRTRLGEQFF.

This clone came up a few times. The CDR3 sequence: CASSLVFPYEQYF. DNA for the CDR3: TGCGCCAGCAGCTTGGTTTTCCCTTACGAGCAGTACTTC. V and J are TRBV5-1 and TRBJ2-7, with D hard to call. This CDR3 region has 13 residues. Germline V gene sequence: CDR1 SGHRS, CDR2 YFSETQ. V lost 0 bases, J lost 4 bases, and 8 bases lay in between.

This clone was seen more than once but under ten times. This chain connects TRBV6-1 to TRBJ2-7, with D unclear. The CDR3 totals 15 residues. V lost 3 bases and J lost 0, with 12 bases in between. Germline V gene lookup returns CDR1 MNHNS and CDR2 SASEGT. This CDR3 reads CASSDRIAGSYEQYF. CDR3 in DNA: TGTGCCAGCAGTGATAGGATCGCAGGCTCCTACGAGCAGTACTTC.

This clone came up a few times. V gene TRBV2 combines with J gene TRBJ2-7; 9 nucleotides align to TRBD2. J lost 2 bases, V lost 4 bases, and 3 bases had no gene match. Germline V gives CDR1 SNHLY, CDR2 FYNNEI. The CDR3 covers 14 residues. DNA for the CDR3: TGTGCCAGCAGTGTAGCGGGAGTGGCCTACGAGCAGTACTTC. Amino acids: CASSVAGVAYEQYF.

The rearrangement links TRBV12-3 or TRBV12-4 to TRBJ2-5, with TRBD2 identical over 11 bases. This CDR3 contains 12 residues. The junction had 6 bases not matched to a gene; V was cut back by 5 bases and J by 13 bases. The CDR3: CASSHSGGAGYF. The CDR3 nucleotides are TGTGCCAGCAGTCATAGCGGGGGGGCCGGGTACTTC.

The V and J genes are TRBV12-3 or TRBV12-4 and TRBJ2-5; D is unclear. This CDR3 has 11 amino acids. The V end lost 4 bases, the J end lost 4 bases, and 4 bases lay between the germline ends. DNA for the CDR3: TGTGCCAGCAGTTGGGGAGAGACCCAGTACTTC. Translated: CASSWGETQYF.